Below, 30 T cell receptor beta chains from the same sample are listed, as sequenced in a study of blood T cells in healthy people across ages. Combining a sample-barcoded 5' primer with a J-beta primer mix, a second PCR ran for roughly 7 to 11 cycles. TCRdb analysed the 5' RACE reads with MiXCR anew, one entry per CDR3 protein. Among hundreds of thousands of distinct CDR3 sequences listed, roughly two fifths were seen once. Sequenced input: blood. These receptors were taken from a man older than 75 in good health.

At least ten counts were recorded for this clonotype. This sequence joins TRBV4-1 and TRBJ2-3, with D maybe TRBD2 (7 bases). Germline CDR1 MGHRA, CDR2 YSYEKL. The V and J ends lost 0 bases and 4 bases respectively, with 11 bases between them. The CDR3 is made up of 15 amino acids. This CDR3 reads CASSQESGGPDTQYF. The CDR3 coding sequence is TGCGCCAGCAGCCAAGAGTCGGGGGGCCCAGATACGCAGTATTTT.

This chain uses TRBV7-9 with TRBJ2-1; 13 positions agree with TRBD2. Germline-derived CDR1 and CDR2 are SEHNR and FQNEAQ (reference sequence). Trimming at V came to 0 bases and at J to 6 bases, leaving 5 bases not matched to a gene. The CDR3 covers 17 residues. The chain's CDR3 is CASSLAGTSGTLNEQFF. The CDR3, as DNA: TGTGCCAGCAGCTTAGCGGGGACTAGCGGGACTCTCAATGAGCAGTTCTTC.

The chain has TRBV7-8 and TRBJ2-7; TRBD2 aligns across 7 bases. The CDR3 sequence is 13 residues long. Germline V gene data show CDR1 as SGHVS and CDR2 as FQNEAQ. Trimming cost V 6 bases and J 3 bases; bases outside gene matches: 5. The CDR3 DNA sequence: TGTGCCAGCAGTCATGGGGGGGGCTACGAGCAGTACTTC. Encoded protein: CASSHGGGYEQYF. Together with reference TRBV7-8 and TRBJ2-7, the CDR3 gives the full variable domain: GAGVSQSPRYKVAKRGQDVALRCDPISGHVSLFWYQQALGQGPEFLTYFQNEAQLDKSGLPSDRFFAERPEGSVSTLKIQRTQQEDSAVYLCASSHGGGYEQYFGPGTRLTVT.

The V gene is TRBV6-5, the J gene TRBJ2-6; TRBD2 aligns across 7 bases. Germline-derived CDR1 and CDR2 are MNHEY and SVGAGI. V was clipped by 4 bases and J by 0 bases; unmatched bases: 3. The CDR3 runs to 16 residues. CDR3 protein: CASSWGGSSGANVLTF. CDR3 sequence (DNA): TGTGCCAGCAGTTGGGGGGGAAGCTCTGGGGCCAACGTCCTGACTTTC.

This clonotype was detected ten times or more. The rearrangement joins TRBV10-3 to TRBJ2-5; TRBD2 might be the D (5 bases). This CDR3 has 14 residues. CDR1 is ENHRY and CDR2 is SYGVKD in the germline V gene. V was cut by 3 bases and J by 11 bases, with 19 bases left in between. The CDR3 spells CAISDRDNANEQYF. The CDR3 nucleotides read TGTGCCATCAGTGATCGGGATAATGCGAATGAGCAGTACTTC.

There are a few counts of this clonotype. The chain joins TRBV5-1 to TRBJ2-6; the match to TRBD2 covers 7 bases. Germline CDR1 reads SGHRS; CDR2 reads YFSETQ. After removal of 4 bases from V and 3 bases from J, the junction contained 10 bases not matched to a gene. The CDR3 totals 17 residues. In nucleotides, the CDR3 is TGCGCCAGCAGCCCTGGGCAGGGAGGGAGTGGGGCCAACGTCCTGACTTTC. As protein: CASSPGQGGSGANVLTF.

The rearrangement joins TRBV6-2 or TRBV6-3 to TRBJ2-7; a possible D gene is TRBD2 (5 bases). CDR3 size: 12 residues. Germline V lookup: CDR1 MNHEY, CDR2 SVGEGT. V lost 4 bases and J lost 4, with 8 bases in between. The CDR3 nucleotides read TGTGCCAGCAGTTCACTAGAGTACGAGCAGTACTTC. It yields the protein CASSSLEYEQYF.

The chain carries TRBV25-1 and TRBJ2-2; D tentatively reads TRBD1 or TRBD2 (5 bases each). Looked up from germline, CDR1 is MGHDK and CDR2 is SYGVNS. V was cut by 3 bases and J by 4 bases, with 9 bases left in between. The CDR3 runs 14 residues. CDR3 residues: CASSDQGRTGELFF. The CDR3 DNA reads as TGTGCCAGCAGTGATCAGGGACGCACCGGGGAGCTGTTTTTT.

The rearrangement uses TRBV20-1 and TRBJ2-5, with TRBD1 matching 8 bases. After removal of 0 bases from V and 11 bases from J, the junction contained 11 bases not matched to a gene. Germline CDR1 and CDR2: DFQATT and SNEGSKA (reference sequence). The CDR3 totals 14 residues. The CDR3 region is CSARDSRTGIVQYF. CDR3 in DNA: TGCAGTGCTAGAGATTCTAGGACAGGGATTGTGCAGTACTTC.

The chain combines TRBV7-9 with TRBJ2-3, with TRBD2 matching over 11 bases. Germline trimming cut 5 bases from V and 6 bases from J; bases unmatched to any gene: 10. Germline V gene lookup returns CDR1 SEHNR and CDR2 FQNEAQ (reference sequence). CDR3 length: 16 amino acids. CDR3 residues: CASSPRLAGRNDTQYF. The CDR3, as DNA: TGTGCCAGCAGCCCACGACTAGCGGGAAGGAATGATACGCAGTATTTT.

In its sample, this clonotype was seen a few times. The V and J genes are TRBV4-3 and TRBJ1-1, with unresolved D. There are 14 residues in the CDR3. Germline values: CDR1 LGHNA, CDR2 YSLEER. The V end lost 1 base, the J end lost 0 bases, and 6 bases lay between the germline ends. The CDR3 here is CASSQAQLNTEAFF. In DNA, the CDR3 is TGCGCCAGCAGCCAAGCTCAGTTGAACACTGAAGCTTTCTTT.

This clonotype was counted a few times. The chain couples TRBV25-1 to TRBJ1-1, with D possibly matching TRBD1 (6 bases). The CDR3 runs 14 residues. Deletions cut 2 bases from V and 6 bases from J, with 13 bases between. CDR1 is MGHDK, CDR2 SYGVNS, per germline. The CDR3 DNA follows: TGTGCCAGCAGTGAAGGGGGGCGAGTAGCTGAAGCTTTCTTT. Amino acids: CASSEGGRVAEAFF.

The chain employs TRBV4-3 and TRBJ2-3, with D unresolved. The V end lost 1 base, the J end lost 2 bases, and 10 bases lay between the germline ends. Per germline, CDR1 LGHNA and CDR2 YSLEER. CDR3 length equals 15 residues. CDR3 sequence (DNA): TGCGCCAGCAGCCAAGGTCTTGAGGTCACAGATACGCAGTATTTT. Translating it yields CASSQGLEVTDTQYF.

This clonotype was seen a few times. The J gene is TRBJ2-1, the V gene TRBV12-3 or TRBV12-4, with TRBD2 identical over 8 bases. The last part of the DNA fits TRBJ2-7 better; the J call may be wrong. CDR3 length equals 15 residues. The CDR3: CASSQSGGSYNEQYF. CDR3 nucleotide sequence: TGTGCCAGCAGCCAGAGCGGGGGCTCCTACAATGAGCAGTACTTC.

The J gene is TRBJ2-5, the V gene TRBV9; no clear D. Germline V lookup: CDR1 SGDLS, CDR2 YYNGEE. Trimming cost V 4 bases and J 5 bases, with 15 bases left between them. CDR3 length: 14 amino acids. In nucleotides, the CDR3 is TGTGCCAGCAGCCCCCCCGATTATCAGGAGACCCAGTACTTC. Translated, it gives CASSPPDYQETQYF.

There are a few counts of this clonotype. The gene calls are TRBV24-1 and TRBJ2-1, with 10 bases fitting TRBD2. The trim removed 2 bases at V and 1 base at J, leaving 16 bases unmatched. The CDR3 is 21 amino acids. The V gene's germline CDR1 is KGHDR and CDR2 SFDVKD. CDR3 region: CATSDSPGPTLAGGSYNEQFF. CDR3 sequence (DNA): TGTGCCACCAGTGATTCCCCGGGACCCACTTTAGCGGGAGGTTCCTACAATGAGCAGTTCTTC.

The J gene is TRBJ1-2, the V gene TRBV28, with 8 bases aligning to TRBD1. The CDR3 loop spans 13 amino acids. Germline V gene lookup returns CDR1 MDHEN and CDR2 SYDVKM. After removal of 8 bases from V and 4 bases from J, the junction contained 6 bases not matched to a gene. The CDR3 reads CASREQGGYGYTF. CDR3 nucleotide sequence: TGTGCCAGCCGCGAACAGGGGGGCTATGGCTACACCTTC.

On this clonotype: One junction end disagrees with the germline gene, perhaps due to a read error. The chain recombines TRBV4-3 with TRBJ2-1, with D hard to call. The V gene's germline CDR1 is LGHNA and CDR2 YSLEER. This CDR3 has 17 residues. The CDR3 sequence: CASSSIETPTDYNERFF. DNA of the CDR3: TGCGCCAGCAGCTCAATCGAAACCCCCACCGATTACAATGAGCGGTTCTTC.

Comments on this clonotype: This may be a read error, as it is one base from a much larger clone. The rearrangement links TRBV5-1 to TRBJ2-1, with 9 bases fitting TRBD2. Germline V CDR1 and CDR2: SGHRS, YFSETQ. J gave up 6 bases and V 2 bases, and 6 bases lay outside the gene matches. The CDR3 extends over 15 amino acids. This CDR3 reads CASSLVIAGANEQFF. The DNA for the CDR3 is TGCGCCAGCAGCTTAGTGATAGCGGGAGCCAATGAGCAGTTCTTC.

This clonotype was seen a few times. The J gene is TRBJ2-3, the V gene TRBV7-8; D perhaps matches TRBD2 (6 bases). The CDR3 is 14 residues long. The germline gives CDR1 SGHVS, CDR2 FQNEAQ. Between the trimmed V and J ends, which lost 5 bases and 6 bases, there was a span of 15 bases. CDR3 in amino acids: CASSPSGEWDTQYF. The CDR3 DNA follows: TGTGCCAGCAGCCCATCGGGGGAGTGGGATACGCAGTATTTT.

This clonotype was seen only a few times. The chain recombines TRBV20-1 with TRBJ2-3; 10 bases agree with TRBD2. CDR3 length equals 19 residues. The V segment lost 5 bases and the J segment 1 base; nucleotides outside the gene matches: 18. In germline, CDR1 is DFQATT, CDR2 SNEGSKA (reference sequence). CDR3 in DNA: TGCAGTGCTTCCACGCCTAGCGGGAGTAGTAATTTTGGCACAGATACGCAGTATTTT. This translates into CSASTPSGSSNFGTDTQYF.

The chain carries TRBV4-3 and TRBJ2-1, with D possibly matching TRBD1 (6 bases). The V gene's germline CDR1 is LGHNA and CDR2 YSLEER. The CDR3 has 13 residues. With 4 bases removed from V and 10 bases from J, the gap between germline ends came to 14 bases. The CDR3 DNA sequence: TGCGCCAGCAGCCTTGAACCCGGGACAGAGCAGTTCTTC. Translated: CASSLEPGTEQFF.

The rearrangement uses TRBV7-2 and TRBJ2-3; 8 nucleotides match TRBD2. The germline V gene encodes CDR1 SGHTA and CDR2 FQGNSA. After removal of 5 bases from V and 4 bases from J, the junction contained 8 bases not matched to a gene. This CDR3 has 15 amino acids. CDR3 nucleotides: TGTGCCAGCAGCCCGGGTAGCGGGACCCCAGATACGCAGTATTTT. It codes for CASSPGSGTPDTQYF.

The sample holds one count of this clonotype. The chain recombines TRBV29-1 with TRBJ2-5; D gene ambiguous. The tail of the sequence fits TRBJ2-1 better, so the J call may be wrong. Per the germline V gene, CDR1 is SQVTM and CDR2 is ANQGSEA. CDR3 size: 13 residues. The CDR3 bases are TGCAGCGTTGATGGCAGGACCCAAGAGACCCAGTTCTTC. This codes for CSVDGRTQETQFF.

The chain uses TRBV19 and TRBJ2-1; either TRBD1 or TRBD2 may supply D (5 bases each). Germline CDR1 and CDR2: LNHDA and SQIVND (reference sequence). The CDR3 is 14 residues long. V was cut by 7 bases and J by 10 bases, with 20 bases left in between. CDR3 protein: CASNGAEYVGEQFF. The CDR3 DNA sequence: TGTGCCAGTAACGGGGCCGAATATGTGGGCGAGCAGTTCTTC.

The chain has TRBV14 and TRBJ2-1; maybe TRBD1 (6 bases). Germline V gives CDR1 SGHDN, CDR2 FVKESK. This CDR3 is 16 amino acids long. The V end was cut by 4 bases, the J end by 5 bases, with 18 bases between. Here the CDR3 DNA reads TGTGCCAGCAGCCCCGGAGTGGGGGCGAGGGACAATGAGCAGTTCTTC. This sequence encodes CASSPGVGARDNEQFF.

This chain connects TRBV10-3 to TRBJ1-1; D is unclear. There are 16 residues in the CDR3. CDR1 is ENHRY, CDR2 SYGVKD, per germline. V was clipped by 3 bases and J by 1 base, with 15 bases between them. CDR3 in amino acids: CAISEPQLAPNTEAFF. The CDR3 coding sequence is TGTGCCATCAGTGAACCGCAGCTGGCCCCGAACACTGAAGCTTTCTTT.

This clonotype was observed a few times. CDR3 region: CASSYDGNTEAFF. In nucleotides, the CDR3 is TGTGCCAGCAGTTATGATGGCAACACTGAAGCTTTCTTT. The chain employs TRBV6-6 and TRBJ1-1; D is uncertain. Trimming left V 3 bases short and J 2 bases short, with 7 bases between. The germline V gene encodes CDR1 MNHNY and CDR2 SVGAGI (reference sequence). This CDR3 is 13 amino acids long.

This clonotype was counted a few times. The chain has TRBV28 and TRBJ2-3, with TRBD2 identical over 12 bases. The germline V gene encodes CDR1 MDHEN and CDR2 SYDVKM. The CDR3 sequence is 16 residues long. V shed 5 bases and J 5 bases; nucleotides not matched to a gene: 8. The CDR3 coding sequence is TGTGCCAGCAGTCGACTAGCGGGAGACCCCGGAGATACGCAGTATTTT. Its protein is CASSRLAGDPGDTQYF.

The CDR3 loop is CASSRDLLGEQYF. For the CDR3, the DNA is TGTGCCAGCAGCCGGGACCTTTTGGGCGAGCAGTACTTC. V usage is TRBV9 and J usage is TRBJ2-7; D is tentatively TRBD1 or TRBD2 (5 bases each). Trimming stripped 4 bases from V and 6 bases from J, with 14 bases between. The CDR3 extends over 13 amino acids. Germline loops: CDR1 SGDLS, CDR2 YYNGEE.